The 22 T cell receptor beta chains below come from one sample, sequenced in a study of T cell responses to AZD1222 COVID-19 vaccine. Assay used: immunoSEQ multiplex PCR; TCRdb lists only in-frame clones, some missing. The sample consists of some 28,000 clones, around 80% of them appearing once. Specimen: peripheral blood, collected on day 0 of AZD1222 vaccination. The receptors originated from an adult in good health.

The CDR3 sequence is CASSESGRAKTEAFF. In nucleotides, the CDR3 is TGCGCCAGCAGTGAGTCAGGCAGGGCAAAAACTGAAGCTTTCTTT. The chain has TRBV10-1 and TRBJ1-1, with D possibly being TRBD1 (5 bases). V dropped 0 bases and J dropped 5 bases, with 13 bases sitting between them. This CDR3 is 15 amino acids long. CDR1 is WNHNN, CDR2 SYGVQD, per germline (reference sequence).

CDR3 in amino acids: CASSYLNPASSYNSPLHF. The DNA of the CDR3 is TGTGCCAGCAGCTACCTAAATCCGGCTAGCTCCTATAATTCACCCCTCCACTTT. The chain uses TRBV4-2 and TRBJ1-6; unclear D gene. Trimming stripped 5 bases from V and 0 bases from J, with 17 bases between. The CDR3 has 18 residues. Germline V gene sequence: CDR1 LGHNA, CDR2 YNFKEQ.

This clone was seen just once. The chain carries TRBV19 and TRBJ1-6, with 7 bases fitting TRBD1. Germline trimming cut 6 bases from V and 4 bases from J; bases unmatched to any gene: 9. The CDR3 length is 16 residues. Germline lookup yields CDR1 LNHDA and CDR2 SQIVND (reference sequence). The CDR3 bases are TGTGCCAGTAGGGTCCAAACGGGACAGTATAATTCACCCCTCCACTTT. Translated: CASRVQTGQYNSPLHF.

The V and J genes are TRBV11-2 and TRBJ2-2; a weak D match, TRBD1 (5 bases). Germline V gives CDR1 SGHAT, CDR2 FQNNGV. The CDR3 is made up of 17 amino acids. V lost 4 bases to trimming and J lost 1 base, with 16 bases between them. The CDR3 loop reads CASSSTTGRENTGELFF. The CDR3 region has the DNA TGTGCCAGCAGCTCGACAACCGGCAGGGAGAACACCGGGGAGCTGTTTTTT.

This chain joins TRBV6-6 and TRBJ2-7, with 9 bases lining up with TRBD2. This CDR3 region has 14 residues. The trim removed 1 base at V and 2 bases at J, leaving 0 bases unmatched. In germline, CDR1 is MNHNY, CDR2 SVGAGI (reference sequence). The CDR3 sequence is CASSYLAGAYEQYV. Here the CDR3 DNA reads TGTGCCAGCAGTTACTTAGCGGGGGCCTACGAGCAGTACGTC.

This clone appeared a single time. The chain couples TRBV7-6 to TRBJ2-1; D not resolved. CDR1 is SGHVS and CDR2 is FNYEAQ in the germline V gene. The length of the CDR3 is 15 residues. Trimming left V 1 base short and J 5 bases short, with 12 bases between. CDR3 bases: TGTGCCAGCAGCTTAGTATCAGGAACTAACAATGAGCAGTTCTTC. It codes for CASSLVSGTNNEQFF.

This rearrangement joins TRBV10-1 to TRBJ2-1; 9 bases line up with TRBD1. This CDR3 has 15 amino acids. Germline V gene sequence: CDR1 WNHNN, CDR2 SYGVQD (reference sequence). Unmatched junction bases numbered 6, after V lost 4 bases and J lost 5 bases. The CDR3 bases are TGCGCCAGCAGTGTGACAGGGGGTGCCGACAATGAGCAGTTCTTC. This codes for CASSVTGGADNEQFF.

The genes are TRBV2 and TRBJ1-6, with D tentatively TRBD1 (5 bases). Trimming left V 7 bases short and J 7 bases short, with 17 bases between. Per the germline V gene, CDR1 is SNHLY and CDR2 is FYNNEI. The CDR3 runs to 15 residues. CDR3: CASIQGLPTNSPLHF. The DNA for the CDR3 is TGTGCCAGCATTCAGGGCTTACCCACGAATTCACCCCTCCACTTT.

The chain uses TRBV5-1 and TRBJ2-3, with D perhaps TRBD2 (6 bases). Germline-derived CDR1 and CDR2 are SGHRS and YFSETQ. The ends were cut back, 3 bases at V and 5 bases at J, with 16 bases in the middle. The CDR3 length is 15 residues. The CDR3 is CASSSARGTGDTQYF. The CDR3 DNA sequence: TGCGCCAGCAGCTCTGCTCGGGGGACGGGAGATACGCAGTATTTT.

V gene TRBV6-5 combines with J gene TRBJ1-1; perhaps TRBD1 as D (5 bases). Trimming removed 0 bases from V and 1 base from J, with 9 bases in between. The CDR3 extends over 15 amino acids. Germline CDR1 MNHEY, CDR2 SVGAGI. CDR3 bases: TGTGCCAGCAGTTACTCGACGAGGGGGAACACTGAAGCTTTCTTT. It translates to CASSYSTRGNTEAFF.

This clone is a singleton in its sample. The chain couples TRBV3-1 (or the pseudogene TRBV3-2) to TRBJ1-2; D perhaps matches TRBD1 (5 bases). Germline CDR1 reads LGHDT; CDR2 reads YNNKEL (reference sequence). V lost 5 bases and J lost 7, with 8 bases in between. The CDR3 sequence is 11 residues long. CDR3 nucleotide sequence: TGTGCCAGCAGCTCAACAGGTGGCTACACCTTC. It specifies CASSSTGGYTF.

The chain joins TRBV11-2 to TRBJ1-3; D is perhaps TRBD1 (5 bases). The V gene lost 2 bases and the J gene lost 0 bases, with 11 bases spanning the gap. The CDR3 is 16 residues long. Germline V gene lookup returns CDR1 SGHAT and CDR2 FQNNGV. The DNA for the CDR3 is TGTGCCAGCAGCTTAACAGGTCTCTTCTCTGGAAACACCATATATTTT. Translation: CASSLTGLFSGNTIYF. The full variable domain, completed using reference TRBV11-2 and TRBJ1-3, is EAGVAQSPRYKIIEKRQSVAFWCNPISGHATLYWYQQILGQGPKLLIQFQNNGVVDDSQLPKDRFSAERLKGVDSTLKIQPAKLEDSAVYLCASSLTGLFSGNTIYFGEGSWLTVV.

The chain couples TRBV5-1 to TRBJ2-1; 8 bases map to TRBD2. This CDR3 contains 14 residues. The trim removed 4 bases at V and 7 bases at J, leaving 7 bases unmatched. Per the germline V gene, CDR1 is SGHRS and CDR2 is YFSETQ. The CDR3 region is CASSPTSGPNEQFF. The CDR3 DNA sequence: TGCGCCAGCAGCCCCACTAGCGGTCCTAATGAGCAGTTCTTC.

The chain is built from TRBV10-2 and TRBJ1-1, with 7 bases matching TRBD1. V dropped 1 base and J dropped 5; count of bases not matched to a gene: 7. There are 15 residues in the CDR3. Germline V gene lookup returns CDR1 WSHSY and CDR2 SAAADI. CDR3 residues: CASSELRQGRTEAFF. The CDR3 DNA reads as TGCGCCAGCAGTGAGTTGAGACAGGGTAGGACTGAAGCTTTCTTT.

In its sample, this clone was seen a few times. The chain carries TRBV27 and TRBJ1-4, with 9 bases aligning to TRBD1. CDR3 size: 16 residues. With V trimmed by 5 bases and J by 10 bases, 14 bases remained unmatched. The germline CDR1 and CDR2 sequences are MNHEY and SMNVEV (reference sequence). The DNA for the CDR3 is TGTGCCAGCAGTGCCGGCTCGGGACAGGGAAGAGGAAAACTGTTTTTT. Its translation: CASSAGSGQGRGKLFF.

This clone is labeled as medium-sized. The J gene is TRBJ1-4, the V gene TRBV6-5; no definite D call. This CDR3 contains 14 residues. The ends were cut back, 2 bases at V and 8 bases at J, with 12 bases in the middle. Germline CDR1 MNHEY, CDR2 SVGAGI. CDR3 sequence reads: CASSYRGGREKLFF. For the CDR3, the DNA is TGTGCCAGCAGTTACCGGGGTGGCAGGGAAAAACTGTTTTTT.

This rearrangement joins TRBV27 to TRBJ2-2; D gene ambiguous. V dropped 5 bases and J dropped 2 bases, with 12 bases sitting between them. The CDR3 has 15 residues. From germline, CDR1 is MNHEY and CDR2 SMNVEV (reference sequence). This chain's CDR3 is CASSIRTANTGELFF. CDR3 in DNA: TGTGCCAGCAGTATCCGGACCGCAAACACCGGGGAGCTGTTTTTT.

This chain connects TRBV2 to TRBJ1-2; D may be TRBD1 (6 bases). The CDR3 is 15 residues long. Germline assignment: CDR1 SNHLY and CDR2 FYNNEI. V was cut by 5 bases and J by 0 bases, with 13 bases left in between. CDR3 loop: CASSLGQRANYGYTF. CDR3 sequence (DNA): TGTGCCAGCAGTCTTGGACAGAGAGCTAACTATGGCTACACCTTC.

The DNA of the CDR3 is TGTGCCAGCAGTGCGCAGGGAGTTAGCAATCAGCCCCAGCATTTT. This encodes CASSAQGVSNQPQHF. V usage is TRBV2 and J usage is TRBJ1-5; a weak D match, TRBD1 (5 bases). The V gene's germline CDR1 is SNHLY and CDR2 FYNNEI. Trimming took off 4 bases at V and 0 bases at J, with 10 bases between the two ends. CDR3 length: 15 amino acids.

The chain links TRBV5-1 to TRBJ1-2, with 8 positions matching TRBD1. V trimming: 1 base; J trimming: 3 bases; junction bases outside the gene matches: 8. This CDR3 is built from 16 residues. Germline assignment: CDR1 SGHRS and CDR2 YFSETQ. This chain's CDR3 is CASSLSVGQEYYGYTF. CDR3 nucleotides: TGCGCCAGCAGCTTGTCCGTGGGACAGGAGTACTATGGCTACACCTTC.

The rearrangement joins TRBV10-3 to TRBJ2-3, with D perhaps matching TRBD2 (6 bases). Trimming removed 7 bases at V and 4 bases at J, with 24 bases between. The germline V gene encodes CDR1 ENHRY and CDR2 SYGVKD. The CDR3 is made up of 17 amino acids. In DNA, the CDR3 is TGTGCCATCAAAGGGAGCCAGCAAGGAGGGGTCGCAGATACGCAGTATTTT. Amino acids: CAIKGSQQGGVADTQYF.

The chain joins TRBV5-6 to TRBJ1-2; D possibly corresponds to TRBD1 (5 bases). CDR1 and CDR2 from the germline V gene are SGHDT and YYEEEE. The CDR3 has 13 residues. V lost 6 bases to trimming and J lost 4 bases, with 13 bases between them. CDR3 in DNA: TGTGCCAGCACCGGACAAGAAGGCTATGGCTACACCTTC. Translating it yields CASTGQEGYGYTF.